This T cell receptor (beta chain) derives from a study of T cell changes during pregnancy in multiple sclerosis. This CDR3 spans 16 amino acids. CDR1 is PRHDT and CDR2 is FYEKMQ in the germline V gene (reference sequence). J gave up 3 bases and V 4 bases, and 9 bases lay outside the gene matches. Only in-frame clones appear in the TCRdb table, and some are missing; sequencing was by immunoSEQ multiplex PCR. This table holds more than 85,000 clones, about 94% found once. This material consisted of peripheral blood, taken in the third trimester of pregnancy. The receptor comes from a female donor in good health, enrolled as a control in a pregnancy study. The chain has TRBV13 and TRBJ2-1, with 7 bases aligning to TRBD2. CDR3: CASSSHREEDYNEQFF. The CDR3 region has the DNA TGTGCCAGCAGCTCCCACCGGGAGGAAGACTACAATGAGCAGTTCTTC.